Listed below are T cell receptor beta chains from one sample, sequenced in a study of CD8+CD57+ T cells in acquired aplastic anemia. In TCRdb, the reads were re-called with MiXCR into one record per CDR3 protein. The sample lists some 130,000 distinct CDR3 sequences, 48% seen once, with around 2.5% in the top ten. Source material: sorted CD4+, CD8+, or CD8+CD57+ T cells (not recorded which) from PBMCs. The origin of the receptors is a human donor in good health, serving as a control. The CDR3 runs from the conserved cysteine through the conserved F or W. A D gene is named only where the DNA matches it firmly. Size values are once, few and many counts, or a class for expanded clones, and some rows have none.

cdr3_length: 13; j_call: TRBJ1-5; d_call: TRBD1; clone_size: -; v_call: TRBV10-2; cdr3_aa: CASSGEQGLPQHF; cdr3_nt: TGCGCCAGCAGTGGGGAACAGGGGCTGCCCCAGCATTTT
cdr3_length: 13; j_call: TRBJ1-2; d_call: -; clone_size: -; v_call: TRBV25-1; cdr3_aa: CASTGSTNYGYTF; cdr3_nt: TGTGCCAGCACTGGTAGTACTAACTATGGCTACACCTTC
cdr3_length: 14; j_call: TRBJ2-7; d_call: TRBD1; clone_size: many; v_call: TRBV7-2; cdr3_aa: CASSPGTGSREQYF; cdr3_nt: TGTGCCAGCAGCCCCGGGACAGGGAGCAGGGAGCAGTACTTC
cdr3_length: 14; j_call: TRBJ1-5; d_call: -; clone_size: -; v_call: TRBV5-5; cdr3_aa: CASSFGQTGQPQHF; cdr3_nt: TGTGCCAGCAGCTTTGGGCAAACAGGTCAGCCCCAGCATTTT
cdr3_length: 13; j_call: TRBJ2-3; d_call: -; clone_size: -; v_call: TRBV24-1; cdr3_aa: CATKQGGTDTQYF; cdr3_nt: TGTGCCACCAAACAGGGTGGCACAGATACGCAGTATTTT
cdr3_length: 11; j_call: TRBJ2-7; d_call: -; clone_size: -; v_call: TRBV7-6; cdr3_aa: CASSLGEEQYF; cdr3_nt: TGTGCCAGCAGCTTGGGGGAGGAGCAGTACTTC
cdr3_length: 14; j_call: TRBJ1-2; d_call: -; clone_size: many; v_call: TRBV5-1; cdr3_aa: CASSSIAGGDGYTF; cdr3_nt: TGCGCCAGCAGCTCAATTGCGGGGGGGGATGGCTACACCTTC
cdr3_length: 15; j_call: TRBJ1-3; d_call: TRBD1; clone_size: many; v_call: TRBV6-1; cdr3_aa: CASRPPGGSGNTIYF; cdr3_nt: TGTGCCAGCAGACCCCCAGGGGGTTCTGGAAACACCATATATTTT
cdr3_length: 13; j_call: TRBJ2-3; d_call: -; clone_size: many; v_call: TRBV7-6; cdr3_aa: CASSLAPTDTQYF; cdr3_nt: TGTGCCAGCAGCTTAGCCCCCACAGATACGCAGTATTTT
cdr3_length: 13; j_call: TRBJ2-5; d_call: TRBD2; clone_size: -; v_call: TRBV27; cdr3_aa: CASGGWGGETQYF; cdr3_nt: TGTGCCAGCGGGGGTTGGGGGGGGGAGACCCAGTACTTC
cdr3_length: 16; j_call: TRBJ1-3; d_call: -; clone_size: many; v_call: TRBV11-2; cdr3_aa: CASGLNTPSSGNTIYF; cdr3_nt: TGTGCCAGCGGCCTCAACACGCCAAGCTCTGGAAACACCATATATTTT
cdr3_length: 11; j_call: TRBJ1-1; d_call: -; clone_size: -; v_call: TRBV7-6; cdr3_aa: CASSLGVEAFF; cdr3_nt: TGTGCCAGCAGCTTAGGAGTTGAAGCTTTCTTT
cdr3_length: 15; j_call: TRBJ1-2; d_call: TRBD1; clone_size: -; v_call: TRBV6-1; cdr3_aa: CASRGGQGGNYGYTF; cdr3_nt: TGTGCCAGCAGAGGGGGACAGGGCGGTAACTATGGCTACACCTTC
cdr3_length: 14; j_call: TRBJ2-3; d_call: TRBD1; clone_size: -; v_call: TRBV5-1; cdr3_aa: CASSPGTGSDTQYF; cdr3_nt: TGCGCCAGCAGCCCCGGGACAGGGTCAGATACGCAGTATTTT
cdr3_length: 15; j_call: TRBJ2-7; d_call: -; clone_size: -; v_call: TRBV29-1; cdr3_aa: CSVEDRDFTSYEQYF; cdr3_nt: TGCAGCGTCGAAGATCGGGATTTTACCTCCTACGAGCAGTACTTC
cdr3_length: 15; j_call: TRBJ2-4; d_call: TRBD2; clone_size: -; v_call: TRBV15; cdr3_aa: CATSDRDYLVGIQYF; cdr3_nt: TGTGCCACCAGCGACCGGGACTACCTAGTTGGCATTCAGTACTTC